This T cell receptor beta chain was obtained from a study of blood T cell repertoires in COVID-19. For the study at large: The United States, Italy and Spain provided the acute and convalescent COVID-19 samples. Sources were T cells, B-cell-depleted T cells, or PBMCs; the material itself was cDNA or gDNA.

CDR3 length equals 13 residues. Losses at the gene ends were 3 bases for V and 3 bases for J; bases not matched to a gene: 2. CDR1 and CDR2 from the germline V gene are KGHSH and LQKENI. Sequencing was performed with immunoSEQ multiplex PCR; in TCRdb, only in-frame clones are kept and a portion is missing. Here the sample spans some 150,000 clones, around 90% being singletons. The receptor was isolated from a human donor in a cohort sampled during active COVID-19. V gene TRBV18 combines with J gene TRBJ2-7; 7 bases are shared with TRBD1. The sample taken for sequencing was peripheral blood. The CDR3 nucleotides are TGTGCCAGCTCACCCGGGACAGTCTACGAGCAGTACTTC. Translating gives CASSPGTVYEQYF.